Only a few counts were recorded for the clone carrying this TCR beta chain. This CDR3 is built from 14 residues. Trimming took 3 bases from V and 4 from J, leaving 9 bases between them. Germline V CDR1 and CDR2: LGHDT, YNNKEL (reference sequence). Each CDR3 protein is one row after TCRdb ran MiXCR on the RT-PCR reads. Of hundreds of thousands of distinct CDR3 sequences listed, 12% to 15% are singletons. This TCR was sampled from a female donor in good health, serving as a healthy control. Material for sequencing was memory CD4+ T cells from blood. The chain is built from TRBV3-1 and TRBJ2-2; a weak D match, TRBD2 (5 bases). The CDR3 is CASSQPLVTGELFF. The CDR3 bases are TGTGCCAGCAGCCAGCCACTAGTCACCGGGGAGCTGTTTTTT.